These 9 T cell receptor beta chains share one sample of origin, sequenced in a study of T cell responses to AZD1222 COVID-19 vaccine. TCRdb keeps only in-frame clones here, not all; method: immunoSEQ multiplex PCR. This sample yields 200,000 or so clones, of which 90% to 95% are seen a single time; about 1% belongs to the top ten. Sequencing was performed on peripheral blood, taken 28 days after the second AZD1222 dose. All receptors come from an adult who received the AZD1222 COVID-19 vaccine.

The chain links TRBV7-2 to TRBJ1-1; TRBD1 agrees at 7 bases. CDR3 size: 15 residues. V lost 5 bases and J lost 5; bases outside the gene matches: 11. Germline V gene data show CDR1 as SGHTA and CDR2 as FQGNSA. CDR3 bases: TGTGCCAGCAGCAGGGACAGAGAATTTGGGACTGAAGCTTTCTTT. The encoded protein is CASSRDREFGTEAFF.

The chain carries TRBV20-1 and TRBJ1-4; D gene unclear. The ends were cut back, 2 bases at V and 7 bases at J, with 5 bases in the middle. The germline V gene has CDR1 DFQATT and CDR2 SNEGSKA (reference sequence). CDR3 length: 11 residues. DNA of the CDR3: TGCAGTGCTAGATTCAGTGAAAAACTGTTTTTT. Protein product: CSARFSEKLFF.

The CDR3: CASQGQGKSPLHF. CDR3 nucleotides: TGCGCCAGCCAGGGACAGGGAAAATCACCCCTCCACTTT. This chain joins TRBV5-1 and TRBJ1-6, with TRBD1 matching 9 bases. Germline values: CDR1 SGHRS, CDR2 YFSETQ. Trimming took 7 bases from V and 10 from J; bases not matched to a gene: 6. The CDR3 extends over 13 amino acids. The whole variable domain, remainder taken from reference TRBV5-1 and TRBJ1-6, is KAGVTQTPRYLIKTRGQQVTLSCSPISGHRSVSWYQQTPGQGLQFLFEYFSETQRNKGNFPGRFSGRQFSNSRSEMNVSTLELGDSALYLCASQGQGKSPLHFGNGTRLTVT.

This sequence joins TRBV6-5 and TRBJ2-5; TRBD2 matches 11 bases. The trim removed 7 bases at V and 1 base at J, leaving 5 bases unmatched. Germline loops: CDR1 MNHEY, CDR2 SVGAGI. This CDR3 has 15 amino acids. In nucleotides, the CDR3 is TGTGCCAGCATCCCCGGGACTAGCGGCCAAGAGACCCAGTACTTC. This gives the protein CASIPGTSGQETQYF.

The chain combines TRBV13 with TRBJ2-2; tentatively, D is TRBD2 (6 bases). V lost 7 bases to trimming and J lost 6 bases, with 15 bases between them. CDR3 length equals 14 residues. From germline, CDR1 is PRHDT and CDR2 FYEKMQ (reference sequence). The CDR3 here is CASTRGRPPGELFF. CDR3 coding DNA: TGTGCCAGCACGCGGGGCCGCCCTCCCGGGGAGCTGTTTTTT.

This chain uses TRBV6-2 or TRBV6-3 with TRBJ1-5; TRBD1 aligns across 7 bases. The germline CDR1 and CDR2 sequences are MNHEY and SVGEGT. The CDR3 contains 15 residues. V trimming: 5 bases; J trimming: 1 base; junction bases outside the gene matches: 5. As DNA, the CDR3 is TGTGCCAGCAGTGACCCGACAGGGAGCAATCAGCCCCAGCATTTT. Its protein is CASSDPTGSNQPQHF.

The chain employs TRBV7-9 and TRBJ1-2; D gene unclear. Germline CDR1 is SEHNR and CDR2 is FQNEAQ (reference sequence). Trimming removed 7 bases at V and 3 bases at J, with 15 bases between. The CDR3 consists of 14 residues. CDR3 sequence: CASTIGDSYYGYTF. CDR3 DNA sequence: TGTGCCAGCACCATCGGAGATTCCTACTATGGCTACACCTTC.

V gene TRBV6-5 combines with J gene TRBJ1-5; 7 bases are a match to TRBD1. Germline V gene sequence: CDR1 MNHEY, CDR2 SVGAGI. The CDR3 length is 15 residues. V dropped 0 bases and J dropped 5; count of bases not matched to a gene: 4. The chain's CDR3 is CASSYSLRGDQPQHF. As DNA, the CDR3 is TGTGCCAGCAGTTACTCGCTCAGGGGGGATCAGCCCCAGCATTTT.

J is TRBJ1-3 and V is TRBV10-3; no definite D call. The CDR3 covers 15 residues. Germline lookup yields CDR1 ENHRY and CDR2 SYGVKD. Deletions cut 3 bases from V and 0 bases from J, with 9 bases between. The CDR3 here is CAISDGVSSGNTIYF. CDR3 nucleotide sequence: TGTGCCATCAGTGATGGGGTTAGCTCTGGAAACACCATATATTTT.